A selection of T cell receptor beta chains follows, all from one sample in a study of blood T cells in healthy people across ages. MiXCR was run by TCRdb on the 5' RACE reads, yielding one entry per CDR3 protein. This sample yields 2 million or so distinct CDR3 sequences, of which approximately 50% are seen a single time; roughly 2% belongs to the top ten. Sequencing was performed on blood. These receptors all come from a woman aged 40 to 49 in good health. The CDR3 runs from the conserved cysteine through the conserved F or W. D genes are given only for firm matches. Not every row has a clone size; where given, it reads once, few, many or a size class.

CDR3 protein: CASSQDAPDSENTEAFF; CDR3 DNA: TGCGCCAGCAGCCAAGATGCTCCGGACAGCGAGAACACTGAAGCTTTCTTT; J gene: TRBJ1-1; D gene: .; V gene: TRBV4-3; clone size: .
CDR3 protein: CASDTGGGQPQHF; CDR3 DNA: TGTGCCAGCGACACAGGGGGCGGTCAGCCCCAGCATTTT; J gene: TRBJ1-5; D gene: TRBD1; V gene: TRBV28; clone size: .
CDR3 protein: CASSHRERKGYTF; CDR3 DNA: TGTGCCAGCAGCCACAGGGAACGAAAGGGCTACACCTTC; J gene: TRBJ1-2; D gene: .; V gene: TRBV3-1; clone size: .
CDR3 protein: CASSQRPGWGEKLFF; CDR3 DNA: TGTGCCAGCAGCCAAAGGCCCGGATGGGGCGAAAAACTGTTTTTT; J gene: TRBJ1-4; D gene: .; V gene: TRBV4-2; clone size: .
CDR3 protein: CATSDHPGPYNEQFF; CDR3 DNA: TGTGCCACCAGTGACCATCCCGGTCCTTACAATGAGCAGTTCTTC; J gene: TRBJ2-1; D gene: .; V gene: TRBV24-1; clone size: .
CDR3 protein: CASSQDWGGQGATDTQYF; CDR3 DNA: TGTGCCAGCAGCCAAGATTGGGGAGGACAGGGGGCCACAGATACGCAGTATTTT; J gene: TRBJ2-3; D gene: TRBD1; V gene: TRBV4-2; clone size: .
CDR3 protein: CASSDHRGDNSPLHF; CDR3 DNA: TGTGCCAGCAGTGACCACAGGGGGGACAATTCACCCCTCCACTTT; J gene: TRBJ1-6; D gene: TRBD1; V gene: TRBV25-1; clone size: .
CDR3 protein: CASRKHEQGYTF; CDR3 DNA: TGTGCCAGCAGGAAACACGAACAGGGCTACACCTTC; J gene: TRBJ1-2; D gene: .; V gene: TRBV6-5; clone size: .
CDR3 protein: CASSFSSGRPGEQFF; CDR3 DNA: TGTGCCAGCAGCTTCAGTTCGGGGCGTCCGGGAGAGCAGTTCTTC; J gene: TRBJ2-1; D gene: .; V gene: TRBV28; clone size: .
CDR3 protein: CASSQDAGGSTGELFF; CDR3 DNA: TGCGCCAGCAGCCAAGATGCAGGCGGTAGCACCGGGGAGCTGTTTTTT; J gene: TRBJ2-2; D gene: .; V gene: TRBV4-1; clone size: .
CDR3 protein: CSARVEERGAPPYEQFF; CDR3 DNA: TGCAGTGCTAGGGTCGAAGAGCGGGGGGCCCCGCCTTATGAGCAGTTCTTC; J gene: TRBJ2-1; D gene: TRBD2; V gene: TRBV20-1; clone size: .
CDR3 protein: CASTPGAGGSYEQYF; CDR3 DNA: TGTGCCAGCACCCCAGGGGCAGGGGGCTCCTACGAGCAGTACTTC; J gene: TRBJ2-7; D gene: TRBD1; V gene: TRBV7-6; clone size: .
CDR3 protein: CASRGLSNTGGYGYTF; CDR3 DNA: TGTGCCAGCAGGGGCCTCTCGAACACAGGGGGCTATGGCTACACCTTC; J gene: TRBJ1-2; D gene: TRBD1; V gene: TRBV9; clone size: .
CDR3 protein: CSAPDRQRASDTQYF; CDR3 DNA: TGCAGTGCTCCCGACAGACAGCGGGCGTCAGATACGCAGTATTTT; J gene: TRBJ2-3; D gene: .; V gene: TRBV20-1; clone size: .
CDR3 protein: CASRVTGTYEQYF; CDR3 DNA: TGTGCCAGCAGAGTAACAGGGACCTACGAGCAGTACTTC; J gene: TRBJ2-7; D gene: .; V gene: TRBV2; clone size: .
CDR3 protein: CASSPYSDTQYF; CDR3 DNA: TGTGCCAGCTCACCATACTCAGATACGCAGTATTTT; J gene: TRBJ2-3; D gene: .; V gene: TRBV18; clone size: few
CDR3 protein: CSAGRDSGGLSDIQYF; CDR3 DNA: TGCAGTGCTGGCCGTGATAGCGGGGGGCTAAGCGACATTCAGTACTTC; J gene: TRBJ2-4; D gene: TRBD2; V gene: TRBV20-1; clone size: many
CDR3 protein: CAISDSGANTGELFF; CDR3 DNA: TGTGCCATCAGTGATTCGGGTGCAAACACCGGGGAGCTGTTTTTT; J gene: TRBJ2-2; D gene: .; V gene: TRBV10-3; clone size: few
CDR3 protein: CASRLELAATQETQYF; CDR3 DNA: TGTGCCAGCAGGTTAGAGTTGGCAGCGACTCAAGAGACCCAGTACTTC; J gene: TRBJ2-5; D gene: .; V gene: TRBV7-2; clone size: .
CDR3 protein: CSASGAPRGTQYF; CDR3 DNA: TGCAGTGCTAGCGGGGCCCCCAGGGGTACGCAGTATTTT; J gene: TRBJ2-3; D gene: .; V gene: TRBV20-1; clone size: .
CDR3 protein: CASSQDTTGSGANVLTF; CDR3 DNA: TGCGCCAGCAGCCAAGATACGACAGGGTCTGGGGCCAACGTCCTGACTTTC; J gene: TRBJ2-6; D gene: TRBD1; V gene: TRBV4-3; clone size: .
CDR3 protein: CASSRGQIEAFF; CDR3 DNA: TGTGCCAGCAGCCGCGGACAGATTGAAGCTTTCTTT; J gene: TRBJ1-1; D gene: .; V gene: TRBV3-1; clone size: few
CDR3 protein: CASSLRTSGGAVQYF; CDR3 DNA: TGTGCCAGCAGCCTAAGGACTAGCGGGGGGGCTGTGCAGTACTTC; J gene: TRBJ2-5; D gene: TRBD2; V gene: TRBV28; clone size: .
CDR3 protein: CASSLSPRGQETQYF; CDR3 DNA: TGTGCCAGCAGTTTATCCCCTAGGGGGCAAGAGACCCAGTACTTC; J gene: TRBJ2-5; D gene: .; V gene: TRBV27; clone size: few
CDR3 protein: CSASGGARNEQYF; CDR3 DNA: TGCAGTGCTAGCGGGGGGGCGAGGAACGAGCAGTACTTC; J gene: TRBJ2-7; D gene: TRBD2; V gene: TRBV20-1; clone size: .
CDR3 protein: CASSLAWTAYEQYF; CDR3 DNA: TGTGCCAGCAGCTTAGCCTGGACGGCATACGAGCAGTACTTC; J gene: TRBJ2-7; D gene: .; V gene: TRBV7-2; clone size: .
CDR3 protein: CSAPRDRAYNEQFF; CDR3 DNA: TGCAGTGCTCCCCGGGACAGGGCCTACAATGAGCAGTTCTTC; J gene: TRBJ2-1; D gene: TRBD1; V gene: TRBV20-1; clone size: .
CDR3 protein: CASSPNRGSRNEQFF; CDR3 DNA: TGTGCCAGCAGCCCGAACAGGGGTTCTAGGAATGAGCAGTTCTTC; J gene: TRBJ2-1; D gene: TRBD1; V gene: TRBV3-1; clone size: .
CDR3 protein: CSADHRGYNEQFF; CDR3 DNA: TGCAGTGCCGACCACCGGGGGTACAATGAGCAGTTCTTC; J gene: TRBJ2-1; D gene: .; V gene: TRBV20-1; clone size: few
CDR3 protein: CASSVSPVQRETQYF; CDR3 DNA: TGTGCCAGCAGCGTTTCTCCCGTGCAGAGGGAGACCCAGTACTTC; J gene: TRBJ2-5; D gene: .; V gene: TRBV11-2; clone size: once
CDR3 protein: CASSYGNTRRETQYF; CDR3 DNA: TGTGCCAGCAGTTACGGGAACACCCGACGGGAGACCCAGTACTTC; J gene: TRBJ2-5; D gene: .; V gene: TRBV6-5; clone size: few
CDR3 protein: CASSDRRDNAGYTF; CDR3 DNA: TGTGCCAGCAGTGATCGCAGGGACAACGCGGGCTACACCTTC; J gene: TRBJ1-2; D gene: .; V gene: TRBV2; clone size: .
CDR3 protein: CASSVGGNSYNEQYF; CDR3 DNA: TGTGCCAGCAGCGTCGGCGGAAACTCCTACAATGAGCAGTACTTC; J gene: TRBJ2-5; D gene: .; V gene: TRBV9; clone size: .
CDR3 protein: CASGDYPPKSTDTQYF; CDR3 DNA: TGTGCCAGCGGCGATTATCCCCCCAAGTCCACAGATACGCAGTATTTT; J gene: TRBJ2-3; D gene: .; V gene: TRBV6-5; clone size: .
CDR3 protein: CASSTRGDYGYTF; CDR3 DNA: TGTGCCAGCAGTACCAGGGGGGACTATGGCTACACCTTC; J gene: TRBJ1-2; D gene: TRBD1; V gene: TRBV12-3/TRBV12-4; clone size: .
CDR3 protein: CAISTTGGSYNEQFF; CDR3 DNA: TGTGCCATCTCCACGACAGGGGGTTCCTACAATGAGCAGTTCTTC; J gene: TRBJ2-1; D gene: TRBD1; V gene: TRBV10-3; clone size: few
CDR3 protein: CSGAGQGFEQYF; CDR3 DNA: TGCAGCGGGGCGGGACAGGGTTTCGAGCAGTACTTC; J gene: TRBJ2-7; D gene: TRBD1; V gene: TRBV29-1; clone size: few
CDR3 protein: CASSFLGDGYNEQFF; CDR3 DNA: TGTGCCAGCAGTTTTTTGGGCGATGGGTACAATGAGCAGTTCTTC; J gene: TRBJ2-1; D gene: .; V gene: TRBV27; clone size: .
CDR3 protein: CASSPGLGQETQYF; CDR3 DNA: TGTGCCAGCTCACCAGGGCTAGGGCAAGAGACCCAGTACTTC; J gene: TRBJ2-5; D gene: .; V gene: TRBV18; clone size: many
CDR3 protein: CASRTGGEVQYF; CDR3 DNA: TGTGCCAGCAGGACAGGGGGTGAGGTGCAGTACTTC; J gene: TRBJ2-5; D gene: TRBD1; V gene: TRBV2; clone size: .
CDR3 protein: CASSEYSRDQYF; CDR3 DNA: TGTGCCAGCAGTGAATATTCTCGGGACCAGTACTTC; J gene: TRBJ2-5; D gene: .; V gene: TRBV25-1; clone size: .
CDR3 protein: CASNSGDRGPIQETQYF; CDR3 DNA: TGTGCCAGCAACTCGGGGGACAGGGGGCCAATTCAAGAGACCCAGTACTTC; J gene: TRBJ2-5; D gene: TRBD1; V gene: TRBV7-9; clone size: .